The rows below give T cell receptor beta chains drawn from one sample of a study of CXCR4 blockade with PD-1 therapy in pancreatic cancer. Assay: immunoSEQ multiplex PCR; the TCRdb copy retains only in-frame clones and omits some. The table lists over 7,500 clones, about three fifths of them singletons. Sequenced sample: tumor tissue. These receptors were obtained from a human donor with pancreatic ductal adenocarcinoma. Each CDR3 is given with its conserved first and last residue. The D gene is left open where the match is weak. Rows may omit the clone size; those that give it use once, few, many or a size class.

>NA|NA|TRBJ1-5|TRBV18
TGTGCCAGCTCCCGACAGAGTAATCAGCCCCAGCATTTT
CASSRQSNQPQHF
>few|NA|TRBJ1-4|TRBV15
TGTGCCACCAGCAGAGGATCCCCAGGTTCTAATGAAAAACTGTTTTTT
CATSRGSPGSNEKLFF
>NA|TRBD1|TRBJ2-1|TRBV19
TGTGCCAGTAGTATAGTTAGACAGGGGACAAATGAGCAGTTCTTC
CASSIVRQGTNEQFF
>NA|NA|TRBJ2-7|TRBV5-1
TGCGCCAGCAGCTTTGGAGGGTTCCGGGGCCTATACGAGCAGTACTTC
CASSFGGFRGLYEQYF
>NA|NA|TRBJ1-3|TRBV14
TGTGCCAGCAGCCAAATGCACACCATATATTTT
CASSQMHTIYF
>NA|NA|TRBJ2-1|TRBV7-5
TGTGCCAGCAGCTCAAACCCGGGAAGGGCAAGTGAGCAGTTCTTC
CASSSNPGRASEQFF
>NA|NA|TRBJ2-3|TRBV19
TGTGCCAGTAGGTTGGTCTCCACAGATACGCAGTATTTT
CASRLVSTDTQYF
>NA|TRBD2|TRBJ2-2|TRBV6-4
TGTGCCTCGGGAGTAGCGGGCGCGGGGAGGGCCGGGGAGCTGTTTTTT
CASGVAGAGRAGELFF
>NA|NA|TRBJ2-5|TRBV12-5
TGTGCTAGTGGTTTAGGAGTTGGGGAAGAGACCCAGTACTTC
CASGLGVGEETQYF
>NA|NA|TRBJ2-7|TRBV19
TGTGCCAGTAGTACAGGCCCCAACTCTTACGAGCAGTACTTC
CASSTGPNSYEQYF
>NA|TRBD1|TRBJ1-4|TRBV30
TGTGCCTGGAAGCGTAACAGGGGGGATGAAAAACTGTTTTTT
CAWKRNRGDEKLFF
>few|NA|TRBJ1-5|TRBV30
TGTGCCTGGAGTGGAACCATTAGCAATCAGCCCCAGCATTTT
CAWSGTISNQPQHF
>NA|NA|TRBJ2-1|TRBV30
TGTGCCTCTTACTTTACCGAAGGGGGGACGGGGGAGCAGTTCTTC
CASYFTEGGTGEQFF
>once|TRBD2|TRBJ2-3|TRBV19
TGTGCCAGTAGTGGACAGGGGACTAGCGGGAGGGCTGATACGCAGTATTTT
CASSGQGTSGRADTQYF
>NA|NA|TRBJ1-4|TRBV29-1
TGCAGCGTTGGGGCAGCTAATAATGAAAAACTGTTTTTT
CSVGAANNEKLFF
>medium-sized|NA|TRBJ1-2|TRBV6-8
TGTGCCAGCAGTAACACGGAAGCTAACTATGGCTACACCTTC
CASSNTEANYGYTF
>NA|TRBD2|TRBJ2-5|TRBV19
TGTGCCAGTAACAAAGGGACCTCGATGGGAGGGGAGACCCAGTACTTC
CASNKGTSMGGETQYF
>few|NA|TRBJ2-2|TRBV28
TGTGCCAGCAGTCGTAATTATGGGGAGCTGTTTTTT
CASSRNYGELFF
>NA|NA|TRBJ2-3|TRBV1
TGCGCCAGCAGCCAACAGGCCCCAAGGGATACGCAGTATTTT
CASSQQAPRDTQYF
>NA|NA|TRBJ1-3|TRBV18
TGTGCTAGCTCACCATGGGTTTCACACACCATATATTTT
CASSPWVSHTIYF
>NA|TRBD1|TRBJ2-3|TRBV5-1
TGCGCCAGCAGCGAAAACCGGGACAGTGCAGATACGCAGTATTTT
CASSENRDSADTQYF
>few|NA|TRBJ1-3|TRBV19
TGTGCCAGTAGTATCCTCAGCTCTGGAAACACCATATATTTT
CASSILSSGNTIYF